A single T cell receptor beta chain is shown here with its context. For recovered donors of Cohort 3, there were two negative PCRs, clearance, or symptom resolution. The entry originates in a study of blood T cell repertoires in COVID-19. Whole-study context: The United States, Italy and Spain supplied acute and convalescent COVID-19 samples.

Per the study methods: Amplification from reference gene primers served as the basis for estimated nucleated cell counts. Profiling relied on immunoSEQ multiplex PCR, and the TCRdb table lists in-frame clones only, not all of them. V, J and clone size are those of that table, while D and trimming were read from the DNA. The data show 300,000 to 400,000 clones, with around nine tenths seen just once and about 5% held by the top ten. The sample consisted of PBMCs or T cells enriched from blood (not recorded which). The sequence was obtained from a man aged 55 to 69 who had recovered from COVID-19.

CDR3 amino acids: CASSLERRNEQFF. In DNA, the CDR3 is TGTGCCAGCAGCTTGGAACGTCGGAATGAGCAGTTCTTC. The chain uses TRBV5-4 and TRBJ2-1; no clear D gene. The CDR3 is 13 amino acids. V was cut by 0 bases and J by 7 bases, with 8 bases left in between. Germline CDR1 and CDR2: SGHNT and YYREEE (reference sequence).